This T cell receptor (beta chain) appears in the sequencing data of a study of identical twins. Everyone who donated was a healthy Caucasian. From the 5' RACE reads, TCRdb called clonotypes with MiXCR, one entry per CDR3 protein. The sample holds nearly 650,000 distinct CDR3 sequences; roughly 6.6% are singletons and the top ten take about 1.5%. The V gene lost 7 bases and the J gene lost 1 base, with 16 bases spanning the gap. CDR1 is MDHEN, CDR2 SYDVKM, per germline. CDR3 length: 16 residues. These data also featured in a second study, about yellow fever vaccine responses in identical twins.

What was sequenced was PBMCs. This receptor was identified in a woman aged 18-29 years in good health. The chain recombines TRBV28 with TRBJ2-2; D gene uncertain. The CDR3, as DNA: TGTGCCAGCACCCAGTCGCCCACGGGGAACACCGGGGAGCTGTTTTTT. Encoded protein: CASTQSPTGNTGELFF.